Listed below are T cell receptor beta chains from one sample, sequenced in a study of T-cell memory formation after mild COVID-19. MiXCR was run by TCRdb on the 5' RACE reads, yielding one entry per CDR3 protein. Of roughly 200,000 distinct CDR3 sequences in the sample, approximately 20% were seen once. Sequencing was carried out using PBMCs or a T cell subset sorted from them (not recorded which). The receptor set was obtained from an adult woman who had mild COVID-19 (a few samples of this study predate the infection). Cell type and time point are not known. Both conserved end residues are part of each CDR3. Fields, in order: D gene, J gene, clone size, CDR3 length, V gene, CDR3 DNA, CDR3 protein. D genes are given only for firm matches. For some rows the clone size is stated as once, few or many, or as a class when expanded; others skip it.

NA,TRBJ2-3,many,12,TRBV7-3,TGTGCCAGCAGCGTGGACACAGATACGCAGTATTTT,CASSVDTDTQYF
NA,TRBJ1-2,NA,14,TRBV15,TGTGCCACCAGCAAAGCGACGTTAAGGGGCGGATACACCTTC,CATSKATLRGGYTF
NA,TRBJ1-5,few,16,TRBV11-2,TGTGCCAGCAGCTTAGGAGTGGCGGGACTCAATCAGCCCCAGCATTTT,CASSLGVAGLNQPQHF
NA,TRBJ1-2,NA,14,TRBV4-2,TGTGCCAGCAGCCAAGAGGTGGGGGGGCTCGGCTACACCTTC,CASSQEVGGLGYTF
TRBD1,TRBJ2-3,few,16,TRBV29-1,TGCAGCGTTGAAGGACAGGGTTTGTTAGGCACAGATACGCAGTATTTT,CSVEGQGLLGTDTQYF
NA,TRBJ2-7,few,10,TRBV3-1,TGTGCCGCCGGCAAATACGAGCAGTACTTC,CAAGKYEQYF
TRBD1,TRBJ2-5,few,13,TRBV18,TGTGCCAGCTCTCGGGACAGGTCGGAGACCCAGTACTTC,CASSRDRSETQYF
NA,TRBJ2-2,NA,14,TRBV6-6,TGTGCCAGCGTTAGGCGCTCGAACACCGGGGAGCTGTTTTTT,CASVRRSNTGELFF
TRBD2,TRBJ2-1,few,17,TRBV9,TGTGCCAGCAGCCCTCTCGGGACTAGCGGGAGGGGGAATGAGCAGTTCTTC,CASSPLGTSGRGNEQFF
TRBD1,TRBJ1-3,NA,16,TRBV5-1,TGCGCCAGCAGCAAGGGACAGGGCCGCTCTGGAAACACCATATATTTT,CASSKGQGRSGNTIYF
NA,TRBJ2-7,NA,12,TRBV29-1,TGCAGCGTCGCGGATGTTACCTACGAGCAGTACTTC,CSVADVTYEQYF
TRBD1,TRBJ1-2,NA,15,TRBV5-6,TGTGCCAGCAGCTTGCCCGGGACAGGGATATATGGCTACACCTTC,CASSLPGTGIYGYTF
NA,TRBJ1-6,NA,15,TRBV18,TGTGCCAGCTCACCCGCCGCCGGTGCTAATTCACCCCTCCACTTT,CASSPAAGANSPLHF
NA,TRBJ1-1,NA,15,TRBV9,TGTGCCAGCAGCTTAGGACGCACGGTAGGGACTGAAGCTTTCTTT,CASSLGRTVGTEAFF
NA,TRBJ1-3,NA,15,TRBV4-3,TGCGCCAGCAGCCAAGATCCCCGCTCTGGAAACACCATATATTTT,CASSQDPRSGNTIYF
NA,TRBJ2-1,once,14,TRBV5-1,TGCGCCAGCAGCTTGGGGCTTGCAGAGGGGGAGCAGTTCTTC,CASSLGLAEGEQFF
NA,TRBJ1-4,few,15,TRBV7-9,TGTGCCAGCAGCTTCGAAGGAGGGGGAAATGAAAAACTGTTTTTT,CASSFEGGGNEKLFF
TRBD1,TRBJ1-1,NA,16,TRBV18,TGTGCCAGCTCTCAGACGACAGGGGGACCGAACACTGAAGCTTTCTTT,CASSQTTGGPNTEAFF
TRBD2,TRBJ2-1,few,18,TRBV7-8,TGTGCCAGCAGCTCCTCTAGGACCGGGACTAGCCCCGGCAATGAGCAGTTCTTC,CASSSSRTGTSPGNEQFF
NA,TRBJ2-7,few,12,TRBV5-1,TGCGCCAGCAGCTCGGATTTGGGCGAGCAGTACTTC,CASSSDLGEQYF
NA,TRBJ2-3,NA,8,TRBV29-1,TGCAGCGTAGATACGCAGTATTTT,CSVDTQYF
NA,TRBJ2-7,NA,15,TRBV6-2/TRBV6-3,TGTGCCAGCAGTAACCGGGACGGAGGAATTCATGGGCAGTACTTC,CASSNRDGGIHGQYF
TRBD1,TRBJ2-2,NA,15,TRBV6-5,TGTGCCAGCAGCCGATACGGGACAGGCACCGGGGAGCTGTTTTTT,CASSRYGTGTGELFF
NA,TRBJ2-7,few,14,TRBV27,TGTGCCAGCAGTTTAACGGGGAGGAGGTACGAGCAGTACTTC,CASSLTGRRYEQYF
NA,TRBJ2-7,NA,15,TRBV6-6,TGTGCCAGTTCCGCTCTCGAGACAGCGAACTACGAGCAGTACTTC,CASSALETANYEQYF
NA,TRBJ2-5,NA,13,TRBV12-3/TRBV12-4,TGTGCCAGCACAGGGGCCGAGGGGGAGACCCAGTACTTC,CASTGAEGETQYF
NA,TRBJ2-2,few,14,TRBV7-3,TGTGCCTCCGGCCAGGGGTTGAACACCGGGGAGCTGTTTTTT,CASGQGLNTGELFF
NA,TRBJ1-1,few,14,TRBV5-1,TGCGCCAGCAGCTTTGGGGACGGGAACACTGAAGCTTTCTTT,CASSFGDGNTEAFF
NA,TRBJ2-7,few,14,TRBV21-1,TGTGCCAGCAGCAAGACAGGGACGGCCTACGAGCAGTACTTC,CASSKTGTAYEQYF
NA,TRBJ1-2,few,12,TRBV30,TGTGCCGAACAGGGTAGAGACTATGGCTACACCTTC,CAEQGRDYGYTF
NA,TRBJ2-3,NA,13,TRBV18,TGTGCCAGCTCACCCGGACACACAGATACGCAGACTTTT,CASSPGHTDTQTF
NA,TRBJ1-2,few,14,TRBV5-1,TGCGCCAGCAGCCAAGACCCCCTCGTGGGGGGCTACACCTTC,CASSQDPLVGGYTF
NA,TRBJ1-2,NA,13,TRBV12-3/TRBV12-4,TGTGCCAGCAGTTCTGTGGGACTAGATGGCTACACCTTC,CASSSVGLDGYTF
NA,TRBJ1-5,few,15,TRBV12-3/TRBV12-4,TGTGCCAGCAGTCGGACGGGAATAGGAAATCAGCCCCAGCATTTT,CASSRTGIGNQPQHF
TRBD1,TRBJ2-1,NA,15,TRBV5-1,TGCGCCAGCAGCTTGGTGAGGGGGCAGTCCAATGAGCAGTTCTTC,CASSLVRGQSNEQFF
NA,TRBJ1-6,many,13,TRBV2,TGTGCCAGCAGTGGTAGTGGGAATTCACCCCTCCACTTT,CASSGSGNSPLHF
NA,TRBJ1-4,few,15,TRBV5-1,TGCGCCAGCAGCTTGTTCGGCGCAACTAATGAAAAACTGTTTTTT,CASSLFGATNEKLFF
TRBD1,TRBJ1-1,NA,15,TRBV10-3,TGTGCCATCAGTGGGAGGGACAGGGCGAACACTGAAGCTTTCTTT,CAISGRDRANTEAFF
NA,TRBJ2-7,NA,16,TRBV5-4,TGTGCCAGCAGCTTGGGGCGAGGAGCGGGCTCCTACGAGCAGTACTTC,CASSLGRGAGSYEQYF
TRBD1,TRBJ1-2,few,14,TRBV6-5,TGTGCCAGCAGTTCACGGGACAGGGGGCTTGGCTACACCTTC,CASSSRDRGLGYTF
TRBD2,TRBJ2-1,many,15,TRBV5-1,TGCGCCAGCAGCGGTAGCGGGAGCTCCTACAATGAGCAGTTCTTC,CASSGSGSSYNEQFF
NA,TRBJ1-6,few,14,TRBV12-3/TRBV12-4,TGTGCCAGCAGTTTAGTAGGGACGGAATCACCCCTCCACTTT,CASSLVGTESPLHF
TRBD1,TRBJ1-4,many,16,TRBV4-1,TGCGCCAGCAGCCAAGTCACAGGGGCGACTAATGAAAAACTGTTTTTT,CASSQVTGATNEKLFF
NA,TRBJ1-1,NA,13,TRBV6-2/TRBV6-3,TGTGCCAGCAGTTACTCGAGGTTGGGTGAAGCTTTCTTT,CASSYSRLGEAFF
NA,TRBJ2-1,few,16,TRBV24-1,TGTGCCACCAGTGATTTGTCGGGGGACTCCTACAATGAGCAGTTCTTC,CATSDLSGDSYNEQFF
TRBD1,TRBJ1-1,NA,15,TRBV5-1,TGCGCCAGCACTAAACAGGGGGCACAGAACACTGAAGCTTTCTTT,CASTKQGAQNTEAFF
NA,TRBJ2-1,NA,15,TRBV5-1,TGCGCCAGCAGCTTGCAGGACAGGAGGGTTCATGAGCAGTTCTTC,CASSLQDRRVHEQFF
NA,TRBJ2-2,few,16,TRBV30,TGTGCCTGGAGTGTACCGATGACAGGGAACACCGGGGAGCTGTTTTTT,CAWSVPMTGNTGELFF
TRBD1,TRBJ2-7,NA,14,TRBV7-6,TGTGCCAGCAGCCGCAGGACAGGGCTTTACGAGCAGTACTTC,CASSRRTGLYEQYF
NA,TRBJ2-3,few,15,TRBV19,TGTGCCAGTAGTATCGGCGAGCCCCGCACAGATACGCAGTATTTT,CASSIGEPRTDTQYF
NA,TRBJ2-3,NA,15,TRBV7-3,TGTGCCAGCAGCTTTTCTAGGTCTTCCCCAGATACGCAGTATTTT,CASSFSRSSPDTQYF
TRBD2,TRBJ2-4,NA,18,TRBV7-2,TGTGCCAGCAGCCCCACTAGCGGGGGGGTAGTAGCCAAAAACATTCAGTACTTC,CASSPTSGGVVAKNIQYF
NA,TRBJ2-1,NA,12,TRBV12-3/TRBV12-4,TGTGCCAGCAGTCCCAGGGGAGGTGAGCAGTTCTTC,CASSPRGGEQFF